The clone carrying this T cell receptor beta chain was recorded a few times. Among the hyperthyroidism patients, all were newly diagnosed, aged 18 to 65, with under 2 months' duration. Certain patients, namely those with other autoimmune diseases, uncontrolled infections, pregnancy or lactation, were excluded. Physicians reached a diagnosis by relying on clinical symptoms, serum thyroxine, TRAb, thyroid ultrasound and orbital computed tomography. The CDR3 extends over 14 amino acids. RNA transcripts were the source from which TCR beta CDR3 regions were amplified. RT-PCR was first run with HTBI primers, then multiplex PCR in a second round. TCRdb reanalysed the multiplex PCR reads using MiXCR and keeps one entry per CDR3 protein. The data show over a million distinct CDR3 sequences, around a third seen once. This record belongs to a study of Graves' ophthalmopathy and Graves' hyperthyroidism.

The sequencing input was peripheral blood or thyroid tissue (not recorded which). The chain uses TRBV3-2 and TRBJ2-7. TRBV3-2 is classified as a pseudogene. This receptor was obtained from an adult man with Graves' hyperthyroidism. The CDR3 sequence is CASSHPTSLGEQYF. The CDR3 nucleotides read TGTGCCAGCAGCCACCCGACCTCTCTCGGCGAGCAGTACTTC.